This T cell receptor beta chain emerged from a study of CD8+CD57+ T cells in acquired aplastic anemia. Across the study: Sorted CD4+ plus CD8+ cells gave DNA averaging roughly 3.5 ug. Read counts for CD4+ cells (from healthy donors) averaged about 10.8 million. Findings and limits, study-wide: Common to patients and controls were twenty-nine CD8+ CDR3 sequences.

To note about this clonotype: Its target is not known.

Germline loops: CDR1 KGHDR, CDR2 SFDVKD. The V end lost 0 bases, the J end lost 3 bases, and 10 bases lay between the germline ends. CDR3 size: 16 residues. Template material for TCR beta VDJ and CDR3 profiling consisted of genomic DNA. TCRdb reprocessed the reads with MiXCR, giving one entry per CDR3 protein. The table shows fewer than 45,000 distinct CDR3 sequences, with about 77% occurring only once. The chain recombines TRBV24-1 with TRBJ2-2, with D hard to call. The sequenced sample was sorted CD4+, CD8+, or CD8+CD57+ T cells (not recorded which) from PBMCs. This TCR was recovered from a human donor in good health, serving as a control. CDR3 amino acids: CATSDLTYGDTGELFF. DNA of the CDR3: TGTGCCACCAGTGATTTGACGTATGGGGACACCGGGGAGCTGTTTTTT.